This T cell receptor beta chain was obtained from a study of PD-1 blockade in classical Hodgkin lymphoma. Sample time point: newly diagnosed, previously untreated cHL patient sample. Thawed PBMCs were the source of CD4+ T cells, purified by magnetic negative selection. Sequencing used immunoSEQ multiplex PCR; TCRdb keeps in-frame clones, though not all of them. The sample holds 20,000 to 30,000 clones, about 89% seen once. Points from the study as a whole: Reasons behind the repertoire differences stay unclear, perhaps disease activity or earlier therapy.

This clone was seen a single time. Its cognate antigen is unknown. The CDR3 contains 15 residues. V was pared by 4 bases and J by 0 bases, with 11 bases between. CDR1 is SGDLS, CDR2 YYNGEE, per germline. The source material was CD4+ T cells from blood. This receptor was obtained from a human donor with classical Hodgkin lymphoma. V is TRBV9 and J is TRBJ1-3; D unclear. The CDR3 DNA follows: TGTGCCAGCAGCCCGAGACCGAACTCTGGAAACACCATATATTTT. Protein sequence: CASSPRPNSGNTIYF.